The TCR beta chain under discussion was sequenced for a study of blood T cells in healthy people across ages (dated by TCRdb to about 2015). As for the study more broadly: Template switching captured roughly one uniquely barcoded TCR beta cDNA molecule per two T cells in model experiments. Using deep sequencing normalized with unique cDNA molecular identifiers, the study measured how TCR beta repertoire diversity changes with age. Four age groups were formed from the donors: young (average 16 years), middle-aged (around 39), aged (under 70) and long-lived (approximately 80). Donors of different ages were randomly distributed across sequencing lanes to avoid experimental bias. The study analyzed two additional independent replicas of 1 million unique cDNA reads from the same blood draw for two donors, one aged 18 to 30 and one aged 80 or older. Paper-wide results and their limitations: Observed TCR beta diversity per million T cells fell roughly linearly with age, and a significant reduction was already apparent by age approximately 41. Conclusive comparison of naive and antigen-experienced compartments was prevented by the profiling of bulk unsorted PBMCs. Because donor CMV infection status was unknown, age-related changes in expanded clonotypes were potentially confounded. The percentage of naive T cells measured by flow cytometry correlated strongly with observed TCR beta diversity. Estimates of total diversity based on one million sequenced T cells were regarded as lower bounds and as underestimates. Compared with the aged group, more naive CD4+ T cells, fewer expanded clones and increased TCR diversity were shown by the long-lived group, suggesting age selection.

Relative to germline, V is 1 base shorter and J is 1 base shorter, with 11 bases between their ends. Including the terminal cysteine and phenylalanine, the CDR3 comprises 15 residues. The entry retains the CDR3 DNA only, 45 bases that are in frame from base 1. Taken from the germline V gene (reference sequence), the CDR1 and CDR2 loops are DFQATT and SNEGSKA. The 39 donors, aged about 6 to 100 years, were systemically healthy Caucasian individuals from Russia. Each donor gave ten milliliters of peripheral blood, drawn into EDTA-treated Vacutainer tubes. Ficoll-Paque density-gradient centrifugation was used to isolate PBMCs, with at least 7 million obtained per sample. Total RNA was extracted from PBMCs with Trizol reagent, with at least 6 micrograms obtained per sample. For every donor, flow cytometry on a PBMC aliquot measured the percentage of naive CD45RAhigh/CD27high T cells. Comment on this clonotype: The antigen it recognizes is unknown. Base qualities were left out, and no much larger clone turns up one base away.

The method behind the library was 5' RACE. Reads for this sample came from an Illumina HiSeq 2500. A second PCR of about 7 to 12 cycles was performed with a sample-barcoded 5' primer and a J-beta primer mix. A template-switch 5' adaptor carrying 12 random nucleotides introduced a unique molecular identifier onto each TCR beta cDNA molecule. Each sample yielded at least 2.5 million CDR3-containing paired-end reads. The Mint cDNA synthesis kit, primed by a TRBC-specific oligonucleotide, was used to synthesize first-strand cDNA from all RNA. Following uracil-DNA glycosylase treatment, a first 18-cycle PCR with universal primers M1SS and BC2_uni_R was performed on all cDNA. The study's own analysis went as follows. Each sample was normalized by randomly selecting 1 million high-quality reads, each carrying a distinct molecular identifier. Instead of being binned into consensus sequences, reads that shared molecular identifiers were thrown out. MiTCR, set to a Q25 quality threshold and the strictest error-elimination algorithm, was used for CDR3 identification, clonotype clustering and error correction. A nonparametric unseen species model with Euler transformation was used to estimate lower-bound total TCR beta diversity. In TCRdb, the public reads were trimmed at Q25 with fastp and aligned with MiXCR, with productive beta chains retained. A single entry per CDR3 protein holds the most common genes and DNA from its merged rows. The V and J calls here are based on TCRdb, not the publication. Recorded for this sample are hundreds of thousands of distinct CDR3 sequences; about 53% of them occurred a single time. 41% of the sample is in the top ten clones.

The sequence was collected from a man older than 75 in good health. Input material: blood. The chain was built from TRBV20-1 and TRBJ1-5; no confident D gene assignment can be made. The CDR3 region reads CSARVAATSNQPQHF. The nucleotide sequence is TGCAGTGCTAGAGTTGCGGCAACAAGCAATCAGCCCCAGCATTTT.